The 9 T cell receptor beta chains below come from one sample, sequenced in a study of beta chain features in type 1 diabetes. Sequencing targeted expressed TCRB transcripts, as all isolated RNA had been reverse transcribed. Profiled with immunoSEQ multiplex PCR; TCRdb holds only in-frame clones, not every one. The data contain 150,000 or so clones, over 8.5% of them singletons. Sequencing used central memory CD4+ T cells from blood. All receptors come from a man aged 18 to 29 in good health.

The rearrangement joins TRBV6-5 to TRBJ1-6, with 7 bases lining up with TRBD1. The junction had 6 bases not matched to a gene; V was cut back by 3 bases and J by 7 bases. Looked up from germline, CDR1 is MNHEY and CDR2 is SVGAGI. The CDR3 is 15 amino acids. The CDR3 region is CASSYWQGGNSPLHF. CDR3 nucleotide sequence: TGTGCCAGCAGTTATTGGCAGGGGGGAAATTCACCCCTCCACTTT.

A few counts support this clone. The chain couples TRBV7-2 to TRBJ2-5, with 9 nucleotides matching TRBD2. The germline CDR1 and CDR2 sequences are SGHTA and FQGNSA. This CDR3 contains 15 residues. V was pared by 5 bases and J by 2 bases, with 6 bases of the junction left unmatched. CDR3 sequence: CASSPRSGGQETQYF. The CDR3 region has the DNA TGTGCCAGCAGCCCCCGAAGCGGGGGGCAAGAGACCCAGTACTTC.

The chain has TRBV15 and TRBJ2-1, with 13 bases matching TRBD2. The ends lost 3 bases at V and 5 bases at J; junction bases unmatched: 1. CDR1 and CDR2 (germline): LNHNV, YYDKDF (reference sequence). The CDR3 loop spans 15 amino acids. This CDR3 reads CATSSGLAGDNEQFF. The CDR3, as DNA: TGTGCCACCAGCAGCGGACTAGCGGGAGACAATGAGCAGTTCTTC.

The chain combines TRBV29-1 with TRBJ1-4, with D uncertain. From germline, CDR1 is SQVTM and CDR2 ANQGSEA. With 4 bases removed from V and 4 bases from J, the gap between germline ends came to 4 bases. This CDR3 is 11 amino acids long. CDR3 protein: CSVGDNEKLFF. DNA of the CDR3: TGCAGCGTTGGGGATAATGAAAAACTGTTTTTT.

This chain joins TRBV29-1 and TRBJ2-5, with TRBD2 identical over 12 bases. The J call may not be correct, given that the DNA end is closer to TRBJ2-7. CDR1 is SQVTM, CDR2 ANQGSEA, per germline. The CDR3 runs to 16 residues. The CDR3 region is CSVSDRNLAGGYEQYF. The CDR3 bases are TGCAGCGTCTCCGACAGAAATCTAGCGGGAGGGTACGAGCAGTACTTC.

Details on this clone: The junction differs from germline at one of its ends, possibly a read error. The rearrangement joins TRBV14 to TRBJ2-7; D possibly uses TRBD1 or TRBD2 (6 bases each). The germline CDR1 and CDR2 sequences are SGHDN and FVKESK. The CDR3 is 13 amino acids. As DNA, the CDR3 is TGTGCCAGCAGCCAAGAGGGCAGGGGAGGCCTCCTCTTC. Amino acids: CASSQEGRGGLLF.

The J gene is TRBJ1-2, the V gene TRBV7-6; maybe TRBD1 (6 bases). Trimming removed 4 bases at V and 4 bases at J, with 16 bases between. Per the germline V gene, CDR1 is SGHVS and CDR2 is FNYEAQ. This CDR3 spans 15 amino acids. Here the CDR3 reads CASSSQSTGRYGYTF. CDR3 coding DNA: TGTGCCAGCAGCTCTCAATCGACAGGCCGCTATGGCTACACCTTC.

This chain links TRBV6-5 with TRBJ1-6; 10 bases map to TRBD1. CDR1 and CDR2 from the germline V gene are MNHEY and SVGAGI. With 6 bases clipped from V and 9 bases from J, the junction kept 8 bases outside the gene matches. This CDR3 has 15 residues. CDR3 protein: CASSLGQGGGSPLHF. The CDR3 DNA follows: TGTGCCAGCAGCCTCGGACAGGGGGGAGGTTCACCCCTCCACTTT.

This chain joins TRBV4-1 and TRBJ2-5; TRBD2 matches 9 bases. Germline values: CDR1 MGHRA, CDR2 YSYEKL. J gave up 4 bases and V 1 base, and 10 bases lay outside the gene matches. The CDR3 length is 17 residues. CDR3 loop: CASSQAGAGGVTETQYF. CDR3 DNA sequence: TGCGCCAGCAGCCAAGCAGGAGCGGGAGGTGTTACAGAGACCCAGTACTTC.